This T cell receptor (beta chain) was sequenced in a study of blood T cells in healthy people across ages. Sample-barcoded 5' priming and a J-beta primer mix drove a second PCR of about 6 to 12 cycles. Using its own MiXCR run on the 5' RACE reads, TCRdb lists one record per CDR3 protein. The data contain some 850,000 distinct CDR3 sequences, about a quarter of them singletons. Germline CDR1 and CDR2: PRHDT and FYEKMQ (reference sequence). The CDR3 spans 13 residues. These data also formed part of another study, on T cells of mothers and their children.

The chain employs TRBV13 and TRBJ2-5, with 10 nucleotides matching TRBD1. The DNA matches TRBJ2-1 better at its end, which makes the J call doubtful. The material sequenced was blood. The receptor was derived from a boy between 10 and 17 years old in good health. The CDR3 is CATGQGISDEQFF. The CDR3 coding sequence is TGTGCCACGGGACAGGGGATTTCGGATGAGCAGTTCTTC.